The subject of this entry is one T cell receptor beta chain. The germline V gene encodes CDR1 SGHKS and CDR2 YYEKEE (reference sequence). The V end was cut by 4 bases, the J end by 8 bases, with 12 bases between. CDR3 length: 12 residues. The data were taken from a study of blood T cell repertoires in COVID-19. As for the study in general: Donors in the United States, Italy and Spain gave samples during acute or convalescent COVID-19. PBMCs, B-cell-depleted T cells, or T cells were the source of the cDNA or gDNA that made up the material.

Per the authors' pipeline: Estimation of nucleated cell counts was performed using reference gene primer amplification. The data were produced by immunoSEQ multiplex PCR, yet TCRdb's version contains in-frame clones alone and is incomplete. D and trimming were read from the DNA, whereas the V and J calls and clone size are those reported in that table. There are around 170,000 clones in the sample; approximately 90% occur only once, and approximately 2.1% lies in the top ten. This clonotype was sampled from a man aged 18 to 35 who had recovered from COVID-19. Input material: peripheral blood. The chain employs TRBV5-5 and TRBJ1-2, with unresolved D. The CDR3 here is CASSPDLGGYTF. CDR3 DNA: TGTGCCAGCAGCCCGGACTTGGGCGGCTACACCTTC.